The 7 T cell receptor beta chains below were found in one sample sequenced in a study of T cell repertoires in cytomegalovirus infection. These receptors have no identified antigens. MiXCR, run by TCRdb on the reads, gives a single entry per CDR3 protein. The data contain 550,000 to 850,000 distinct CDR3 sequences, about 30% of them singletons. The source material was cultured PBMCs, sampled from culture after CMV antigen stimulation. The receptors shown here come from a human donor in good health (CMV status not recorded). Some clones in this sample may be carry-over from other donors' samples.

This rearrangement joins TRBV29-1 to TRBJ1-2; TRBD1 agrees at 8 bases. CDR3 size: 15 residues. The germline CDR1 and CDR2 sequences are SQVTM and ANQGSEA. The trim removed 4 bases at V and 3 bases at J, leaving 10 bases unmatched. CDR3 protein: CSVVGWTGFDYGYTF. As DNA, the CDR3 is TGCAGCGTTGTCGGCTGGACAGGGTTCGACTATGGCTACACCTTC.

This clonotype occurred a few times. V and J are TRBV6-5 and TRBJ2-7; D not certain. Trimming cost V 0 bases and J 6 bases, with 6 bases left between them. The germline V gene encodes CDR1 MNHEY and CDR2 SVGAGI. CDR3 length: 12 residues. The CDR3 DNA reads as TGTGCCAGCAGTTACTCAGGTGTCGAGCAGTACTTC. Translation: CASSYSGVEQYF.

The chain recombines TRBV4-1 with TRBJ1-2; TRBD1 might be the D (5 bases). The V and J ends lost 2 bases and 6 bases respectively, with 10 bases between them. Germline V gene lookup returns CDR1 MGHRA and CDR2 YSYEKL. CDR3 length: 13 amino acids. This CDR3 reads CASSQPGLDGYTF. Written as DNA, the CDR3 is TGCGCCAGCAGCCAACCAGGGTTAGATGGCTACACCTTC.

V gene TRBV19 combines with J gene TRBJ2-3; D perhaps matches TRBD2 (5 bases). The germline V and J ends were trimmed by 2 bases and 7 bases, with 13 bases remaining between them. Germline-derived CDR1 and CDR2 are LNHDA and SQIVND (reference sequence). CDR3 length: 14 amino acids. CDR3 in DNA: TGTGCCAGTAGTATACGTCTAGCTGGGAATACGCAGTATTTT. It is translated as CASSIRLAGNTQYF.

This clonotype was counted only a few times. The V gene is TRBV28, the J gene TRBJ1-4, with 9 bases that match TRBD1. This CDR3 is 13 amino acids long. Unmatched junction bases numbered 6, after V lost 8 bases and J lost 8 bases. In germline, CDR1 is MDHEN, CDR2 SYDVKM. CDR3 coding DNA: TGTGCCAGCCGGGGACAGGGTAGCGAAAAACTGTTTTTT. It yields the protein CASRGQGSEKLFF.

The chain uses TRBV20-1 and TRBJ1-6, with TRBD1 matching over 7 bases. CDR1 and CDR2 from the germline V gene are DFQATT and SNEGSKA (reference sequence). Unmatched junction bases numbered 10, after V lost 6 bases and J lost 2 bases. The CDR3 consists of 16 residues. The CDR3 coding sequence is TGCAGTGCCTTCACAGGGGCGGGAGCCTATAATTCACCCCTCCACTTT. It codes for CSAFTGAGAYNSPLHF.

Many counts were recorded for this clonotype. The chain is built from TRBV7-2 and TRBJ2-7; D call uncertain. Germline V gives CDR1 SGHTA, CDR2 FQGNSA. The CDR3 has 11 residues. V was clipped by 5 bases and J by 3 bases, with 5 bases between them. The CDR3, as DNA: TGTGCCAGCAGCCTATACTACGAGCAGTACTTC. This codes for CASSLYYEQYF.